This T cell receptor beta chain is from a study of identical twins. General study findings and limits: Conclusions relied on cross-sectional statistical analysis, not following the same donors. Analyses based on zero insertions could be partly confounded by invariant MAIT and iNKT cells.

Of note for this clonotype: What it recognizes is unknown.

Trimming cost V 3 bases and J 0 bases, with 13 bases left between them. There are 15 residues in the CDR3. CDR1 and CDR2 from the germline V gene are DFQATT and SNEGSKA (reference sequence). TCRdb re-called the 5' RACE reads with MiXCR, one entry per CDR3 protein. Of hundreds of thousands of distinct CDR3 sequences listed, 24% were seen once; the top ten hold 2.9%. The same specimen was also included in a second study, on T cells expressing NK-cell markers. That report notes: In several donors, dominant clonotypes made up 28.3-60.1% of CD3+CD56-NKG2C+ cells. Uncertainty persisted over the HCMV specificity of expanded NKG2C+ T cell clones.

This chain connects TRBV20-1 to TRBJ2-3; perhaps TRBD1 as D (7 bases). The sequencing sample was made of CD4+ T cells sorted from blood. The source of this sequence is a young woman in good health. Here the CDR3 DNA reads TGCAGTGCTAGCCCCCCAGGGGGGAGCACAGATACGCAGTATTTT. This codes for CSASPPGGSTDTQYF.